This T cell receptor beta chain was found in a study of T cells after somatic rescue of genetic block (dated by TCRdb to 2018 to 2021). Some background on the complete study: The study assessed how robust, over the long term, a T-cell system was when the system had developed through somatic rescue of a genetic block in T-cell development.

Details on this clone: The target of this receptor is not known. Base qualities are not recorded, but no much larger clone differs from it by a single base.

Reading from cysteine to phenylalanine, the CDR3 counts 13 amino acids. Here the CDR3 DNA is all that survives: 39 bases in frame from base 1. In the germline V gene (reference sequence), CDR1 corresponds to MNHNY and CDR2 to SVGAGI. After removal of 5 bases from V and 5 bases from J, the junction retains 4 bases not matched to a gene. Libraries came from the immunoSEQ multiplex PCR assay. Drawn from immuneACCESS, this table holds only the in-frame rearrangements with V and J called that TCRdb kept. Clones are partly lost; checked studies trace under half to an unresolved V gene and leave the rest unexplained. In all, the sample holds about 7,000 clones, and around 81% of those were seen once. Around 24% of the sample is taken by the ten largest.

The sequenced sample consisted of peripheral blood mononuclear cells (PBMCs). The sequence was obtained from a boy aged 5-17 years. The sequence links TRBV6-6 to TRBJ2-7, with 9 bases in between that match TRBD2. The DNA sequence is given as TGTGCCAGCAGTGGAGGGACTAGCCACGAGCAGTACTTC. This translates into CASSGGTSHEQYF.